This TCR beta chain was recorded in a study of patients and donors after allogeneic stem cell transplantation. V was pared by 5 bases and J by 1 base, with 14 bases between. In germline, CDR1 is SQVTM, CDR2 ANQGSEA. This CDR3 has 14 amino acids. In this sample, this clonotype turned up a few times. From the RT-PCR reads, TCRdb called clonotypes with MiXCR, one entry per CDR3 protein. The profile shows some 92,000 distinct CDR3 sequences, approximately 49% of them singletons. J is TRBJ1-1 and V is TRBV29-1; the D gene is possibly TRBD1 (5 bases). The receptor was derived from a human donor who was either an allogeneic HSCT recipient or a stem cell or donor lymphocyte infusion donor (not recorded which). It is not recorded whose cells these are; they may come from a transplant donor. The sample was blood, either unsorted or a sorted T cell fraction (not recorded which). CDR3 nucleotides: TGCAGCGTTTCTCCACGGGACTCGAACACTGAAGCTTTCTTT. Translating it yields CSVSPRDSNTEAFF.